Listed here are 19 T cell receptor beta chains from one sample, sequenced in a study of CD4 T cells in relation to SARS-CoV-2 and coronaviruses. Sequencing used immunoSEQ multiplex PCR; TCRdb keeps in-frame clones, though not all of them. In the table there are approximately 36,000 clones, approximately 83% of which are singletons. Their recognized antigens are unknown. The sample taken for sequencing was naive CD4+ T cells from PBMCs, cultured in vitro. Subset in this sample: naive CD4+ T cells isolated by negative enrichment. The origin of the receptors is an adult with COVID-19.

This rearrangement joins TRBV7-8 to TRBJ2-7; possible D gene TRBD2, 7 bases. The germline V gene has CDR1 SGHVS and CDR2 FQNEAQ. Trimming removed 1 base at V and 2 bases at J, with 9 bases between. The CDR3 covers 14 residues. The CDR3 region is CASSLVGGPYEQYF. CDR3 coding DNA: TGTGCCAGCAGCTTAGTGGGGGGGCCCTACGAGCAGTACTTC. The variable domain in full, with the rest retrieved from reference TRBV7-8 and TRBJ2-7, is GAGVSQSPRYKVAKRGQDVALRCDPISGHVSLFWYQQALGQGPEFLTYFQNEAQLDKSGLPSDRFFAERPEGSVSTLKIQRTQQEDSAVYLCASSLVGGPYEQYFGPGTRLTVT.

DNA of the CDR3: TGTGCCAGCAGCCCCTCTGGGGCCAACGTCCTGACTTTC. Translated: CASSPSGANVLTF. The chain carries TRBV11-3 and TRBJ2-6; D is unclear. This CDR3 is 13 amino acids long. Germline CDR1 SGHNT, CDR2 YENEEA. The ends were cut back, 5 bases at V and 0 bases at J, with 2 bases in the middle. Full variable domain (missing parts from reference TRBV11-3 and TRBJ2-6): EAGVVQSPRYKIIEKKQPVAFWCNPISGHNTLYWYLQNLGQGPELLIRYENEEAVDDSQLPKDRFSAERLKGVDSTLKIQPAELGDSAVYLCASSPSGANVLTFGAGSRLTVL.

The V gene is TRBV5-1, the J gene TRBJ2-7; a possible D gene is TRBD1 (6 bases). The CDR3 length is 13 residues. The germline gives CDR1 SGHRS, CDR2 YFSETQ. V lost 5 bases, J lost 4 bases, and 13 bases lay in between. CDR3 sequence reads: CASSPGTYYEQYF. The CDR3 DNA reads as TGCGCCAGCAGTCCCGGGACATATTACGAGCAGTACTTC.

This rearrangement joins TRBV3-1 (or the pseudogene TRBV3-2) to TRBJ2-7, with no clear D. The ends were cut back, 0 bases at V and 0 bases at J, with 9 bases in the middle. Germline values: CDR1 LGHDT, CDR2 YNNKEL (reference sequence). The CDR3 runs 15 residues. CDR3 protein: CASSQEPGSSYEQYF. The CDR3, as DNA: TGTGCCAGCAGCCAAGAACCCGGAAGCTCCTACGAGCAGTACTTC.

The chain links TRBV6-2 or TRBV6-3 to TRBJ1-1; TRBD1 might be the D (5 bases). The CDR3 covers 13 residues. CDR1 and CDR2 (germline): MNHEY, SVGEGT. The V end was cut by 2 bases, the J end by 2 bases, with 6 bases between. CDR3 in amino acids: CASSYRDNTEAFF. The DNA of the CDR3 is TGTGCCAGCAGTTACCGGGACAACACTGAAGCTTTCTTT.

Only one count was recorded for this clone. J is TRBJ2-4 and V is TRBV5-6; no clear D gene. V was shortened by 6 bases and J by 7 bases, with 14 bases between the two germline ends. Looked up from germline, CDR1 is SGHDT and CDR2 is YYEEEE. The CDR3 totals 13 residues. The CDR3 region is CASKLRYRNIQYF. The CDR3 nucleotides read TGTGCCAGCAAGTTACGTTATCGGAACATTCAGTACTTC.

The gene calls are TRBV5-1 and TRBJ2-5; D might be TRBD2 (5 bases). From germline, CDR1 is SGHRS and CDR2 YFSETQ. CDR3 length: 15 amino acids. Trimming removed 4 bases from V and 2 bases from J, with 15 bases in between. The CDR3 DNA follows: TGCGCCAGCAGCATACCCGGAGGAGGTCAAGAGACCCAGTACTTC. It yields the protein CASSIPGGGQETQYF.

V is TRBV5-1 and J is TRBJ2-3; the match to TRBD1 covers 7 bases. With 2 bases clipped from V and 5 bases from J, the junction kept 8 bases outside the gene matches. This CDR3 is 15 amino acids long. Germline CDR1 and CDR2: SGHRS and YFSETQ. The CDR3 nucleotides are TGCGCCAGCAGCTTCGGTGTAGCAGGGGGAGATACGCAGTATTTT. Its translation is CASSFGVAGGDTQYF.

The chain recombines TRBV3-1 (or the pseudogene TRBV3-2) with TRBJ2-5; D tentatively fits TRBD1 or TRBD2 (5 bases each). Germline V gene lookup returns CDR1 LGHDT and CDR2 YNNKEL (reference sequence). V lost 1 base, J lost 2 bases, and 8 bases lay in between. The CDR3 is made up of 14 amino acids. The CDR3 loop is CASSQGGSQETQYF. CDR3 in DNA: TGTGCCAGCAGCCAAGGGGGGTCTCAAGAGACCCAGTACTTC.

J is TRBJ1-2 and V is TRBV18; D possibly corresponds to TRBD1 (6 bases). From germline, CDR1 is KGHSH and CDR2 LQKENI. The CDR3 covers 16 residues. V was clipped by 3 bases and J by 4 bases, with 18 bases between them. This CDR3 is CASSPRTVGNSYGYTF. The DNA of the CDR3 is TGTGCCAGCTCACCTAGGACAGTGGGTAATTCCTATGGCTACACCTTC.

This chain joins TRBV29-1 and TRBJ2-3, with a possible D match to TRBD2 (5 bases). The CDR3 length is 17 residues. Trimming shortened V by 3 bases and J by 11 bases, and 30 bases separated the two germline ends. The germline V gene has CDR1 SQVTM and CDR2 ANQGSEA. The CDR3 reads CSVERVGPHGGLYGQYF. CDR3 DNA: TGCAGCGTTGAGAGGGTTGGACCGCACGGTGGGCTATACGGGCAGTATTTT.

The CDR3 nucleotides read TGTGCCAGCAGCCCAGCGGACAGGGGGTCCTACGAGCAGTACTTC. Protein sequence: CASSPADRGSYEQYF. V gene TRBV14 combines with J gene TRBJ2-7, with 10 bases aligning to TRBD1. Germline V CDR1 and CDR2: SGHDN, FVKESK. This CDR3 is 15 amino acids long. With 4 bases clipped from V and 1 base from J, the junction kept 4 bases outside the gene matches.

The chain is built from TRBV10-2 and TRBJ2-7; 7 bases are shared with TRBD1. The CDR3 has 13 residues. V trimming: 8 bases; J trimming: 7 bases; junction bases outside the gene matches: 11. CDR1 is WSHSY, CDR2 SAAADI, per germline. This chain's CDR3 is CASGWTGSSEQYF. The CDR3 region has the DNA TGCGCCAGCGGATGGACAGGTAGTTCGGAGCAGTACTTC.

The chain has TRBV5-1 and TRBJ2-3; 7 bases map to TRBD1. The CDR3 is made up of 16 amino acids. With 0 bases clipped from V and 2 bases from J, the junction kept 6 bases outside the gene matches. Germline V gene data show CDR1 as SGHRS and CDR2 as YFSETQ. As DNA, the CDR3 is TGCGCCAGCAGCTTGGGGACAGGCTTTGCCACAGATACGCAGTATTTT. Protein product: CASSLGTGFATDTQYF.

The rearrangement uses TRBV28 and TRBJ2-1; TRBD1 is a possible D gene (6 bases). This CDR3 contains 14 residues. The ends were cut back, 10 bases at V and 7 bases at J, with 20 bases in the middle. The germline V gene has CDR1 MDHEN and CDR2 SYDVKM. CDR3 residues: CAITDSRKRNEQFF. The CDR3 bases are TGTGCCATCACGGACAGTCGGAAACGGAATGAGCAGTTCTTC.

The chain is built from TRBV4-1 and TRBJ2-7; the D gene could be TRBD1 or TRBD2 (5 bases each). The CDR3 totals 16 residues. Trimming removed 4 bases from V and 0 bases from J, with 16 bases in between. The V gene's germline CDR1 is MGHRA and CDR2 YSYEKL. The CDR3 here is CASSPRGSVSSYEQYF. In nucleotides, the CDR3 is TGCGCCAGCAGCCCGAGGGGAAGCGTTAGCTCCTACGAGCAGTACTTC.

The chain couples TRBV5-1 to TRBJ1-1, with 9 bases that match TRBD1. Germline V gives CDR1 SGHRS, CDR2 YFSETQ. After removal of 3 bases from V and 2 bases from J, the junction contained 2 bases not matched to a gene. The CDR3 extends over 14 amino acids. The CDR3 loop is CASSWGQGNTEAFF. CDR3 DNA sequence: TGCGCCAGCAGCTGGGGACAGGGAAACACTGAAGCTTTCTTT.

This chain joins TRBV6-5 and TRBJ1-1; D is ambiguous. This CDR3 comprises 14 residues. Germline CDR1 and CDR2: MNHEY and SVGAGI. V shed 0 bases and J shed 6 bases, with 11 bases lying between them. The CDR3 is CASSYSIGGSEAFF. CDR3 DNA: TGTGCCAGCAGTTACTCGATTGGCGGGTCTGAAGCTTTCTTT.

CDR3 nucleotides: TGTGCCAGCAGCCCCCAAGGGCTAGCCAATGAGCAGTTCTTC. Its protein is CASSPQGLANEQFF. The chain recombines TRBV7-3 with TRBJ2-1; maybe TRBD2 (5 bases). Deletions cut 5 bases from V and 6 bases from J, with 14 bases between. CDR3 length equals 14 residues. Per germline, CDR1 SGHTA and CDR2 FQGTGA.